This T cell receptor (beta chain) is from a study of Graves' ophthalmopathy and Graves' hyperthyroidism. Study-wide context: Being free of ophthalmopathy for 18 months of follow-up defined stable hyperthyroidism.

This clonotype has a handful of counts. For repertoire sequencing, the TCR beta CDR3 regions were amplified from RNA transcripts. The authors performed first-round RT-PCR with HTBI primers and then a second-round multiplex PCR. Each CDR3 protein is one row after TCRdb ran MiXCR on the multiplex PCR reads. There are more than 1,000,000 distinct CDR3 sequences in the sample; about 38% occur only once, and approximately 12% lies in the top ten. Germline V gene sequence: CDR1 MDHEN, CDR2 SYDVKM. V trimming: 7 bases; J trimming: 5 bases; junction bases outside the gene matches: 13. The CDR3 totals 15 residues.

Sample: peripheral blood or thyroid tissue (not recorded which). The origin of this receptor is an adult man with Graves' hyperthyroidism. This chain uses TRBV28 with TRBJ2-5, with TRBD2 matching 7 bases. CDR3 loop: CASTPLAETTETQYF. As DNA, the CDR3 is TGTGCCAGCACCCCGCTAGCGGAGACGACGGAGACCCAGTACTTC.